These 31 T cell receptor beta chains were all obtained from the same sample, sequenced in a study of CD8 T cells in ankylosing spondylitis. One entry per CDR3 protein results from TCRdb running MiXCR on the 5' RACE reads. The repertoire has under 250,000 distinct CDR3 sequences, roughly 10% of them found once; the top ten carry roughly 6.8%. Sequenced input: blood, either unsorted or a sorted T cell fraction (not recorded which). The receptors originated from a male donor with ankylosing spondylitis or in good health (not recorded which).

This clonotype came up a few times. The CDR3: CASGLSRTQETQYF. The CDR3 DNA reads TGTGCCAGCGGGCTGTCGAGGACCCAAGAGACCCAGTACTTC. This chain connects TRBV12-3 or TRBV12-4 to TRBJ2-5; D unresolved. This CDR3 comprises 14 residues. V was pared by 8 bases and J by 1 base, with 14 bases between.

This clonotype was recorded a few times. This chain uses TRBV28 with TRBJ2-3; no firm D call. Trimming took 1 base from V and 4 from J, leaving 9 bases between them. The V gene's germline CDR1 is MDHEN and CDR2 SYDVKM. The CDR3 covers 14 residues. Here the CDR3 DNA reads TGTGCCAGCAGTTTATTATCCAGAGCAGATACGCAGTATTTT. Amino acid sequence: CASSLLSRADTQYF.

This clonotype was detected many times. V is TRBV5-6 and J is TRBJ2-5, with 7 bases identical to TRBD1. CDR1 and CDR2 from the germline V gene are SGHDT and YYEEEE. V dropped 2 bases and J dropped 3; count of bases not matched to a gene: 4. The CDR3 totals 14 residues. For the CDR3, the DNA is TGTGCCAGCAGCTTCGTTGACAGGGAAGAGACCCAGTACTTC. It encodes CASSFVDREETQYF.

The V gene is TRBV14, the J gene TRBJ1-2, with D unresolved. This CDR3 spans 16 amino acids. Trimming removed 2 bases from V and 2 bases from J, with 15 bases in between. Per the germline V gene, CDR1 is SGHDN and CDR2 is FVKESK. This chain's CDR3 is CASSQLPLGMNYGYTF. The DNA of the CDR3 is TGTGCCAGCAGCCAACTTCCACTGGGGATGAACTATGGCTACACCTTC.

This clonotype was detected ten times or more. The rearrangement uses TRBV25-1 and TRBJ2-7, with D hard to call. With 10 bases removed from V and 4 bases from J, the gap between germline ends came to 17 bases. Germline CDR1 reads MGHDK; CDR2 reads SYGVNS. The CDR3 is made up of 13 amino acids. This CDR3 is CATHRPDGYEQYF. DNA for the CDR3: TGTGCCACCCATAGGCCGGACGGGTACGAGCAGTACTTC.

This clonotype occurred a few times. The V gene is TRBV20-1, the J gene TRBJ2-7, with no clear D. Germline V gene data show CDR1 as DFQATT and CDR2 as SNEGSKA (reference sequence). The CDR3 runs to 12 residues. V was shortened by 5 bases and J by 4 bases, with 12 bases between the two germline ends. CDR3 residues: CSARFSSYEQYF. CDR3 in DNA: TGCAGTGCTCGCTTCTCCTCATACGAGCAGTACTTC.

The count of this clonotype is one. The V call is TRBV5-1, the J call TRBJ2-7; D is possibly TRBD1 (5 bases). V gave up 0 bases and J gave up 2 bases, with 9 bases separating them. CDR3 size: 14 residues. The germline gives CDR1 SGHRS, CDR2 YFSETQ. The CDR3 DNA follows: TGCGCCAGCAGCTTGGAGGGCAGGGCCTACGAGCAGTACTTC. This gives the protein CASSLEGRAYEQYF. Complete variable domain (other parts from reference TRBV5-1 and TRBJ2-7): KAGVTQTPRYLIKTRGQQVTLSCSPISGHRSVSWYQQTPGQGLQFLFEYFSETQRNKGNFPGRFSGRQFSNSRSEMNVSTLELGDSALYLCASSLEGRAYEQYFGPGTRLTVT.

This clonotype was seen a few times. The J gene is TRBJ2-2, the V gene TRBV28; D unclear. From germline, CDR1 is MDHEN and CDR2 SYDVKM. This CDR3 region has 15 residues. V gave up 3 bases and J gave up 4 bases, with 12 bases separating them. In nucleotides, the CDR3 is TGTGCCAGCAGTTTGTTTGGCGGTGGCACCGGGGAGCTGTTTTTT. This sequence encodes CASSLFGGGTGELFF.

This chain uses TRBV28 with TRBJ2-7; TRBD2 agrees at 9 bases. There are 16 residues in the CDR3. Germline lookup yields CDR1 MDHEN and CDR2 SYDVKM. After removal of 1 base from V and 1 base from J, the junction contained 5 bases not matched to a gene. The CDR3 sequence: CASSLSLAGLSYEQYF. In DNA form, the CDR3 reads TGTGCCAGCAGTTTATCGCTAGCGGGACTTTCCTACGAGCAGTACTTC.

This clonotype was seen only a few times. The chain employs TRBV28 and TRBJ1-1, with TRBD1 identical over 7 bases. J was trimmed by 0 bases and V by 10 bases; bases with no gene match: 8. The CDR3 covers 14 residues. CDR1 MDHEN and CDR2 SYDVKM come from the germline V gene. The CDR3 DNA is TGTGCCACCAGGGACAGTCTTTTGAACACTGAAGCTTTCTTT. Protein sequence: CATRDSLLNTEAFF.

This clonotype turned up a few times. The chain recombines TRBV27 with TRBJ1-1, with D maybe TRBD1 (5 bases). V shed 6 bases and J shed 1 base, with 9 bases lying between them. The length of the CDR3 is 13 residues. Looked up from germline, CDR1 is MNHEY and CDR2 is SMNVEV (reference sequence). The CDR3 sequence: CASRSRANTEAFF. CDR3 nucleotides: TGTGCCAGCAGAAGCAGGGCGAACACTGAAGCTTTCTTT.

This clonotype was recorded many times. The chain uses TRBV20-1 and TRBJ2-7; 9 nucleotides agree with TRBD2. The germline CDR1 and CDR2 sequences are DFQATT and SNEGSKA (reference sequence). This CDR3 region has 13 residues. V lost 7 bases and J lost 4; bases outside the gene matches: 8. The CDR3 region is CSGGRLADYEQYF. The CDR3 DNA sequence: TGCAGTGGGGGGAGACTAGCGGATTACGAGCAGTACTTC.

This clonotype was seen ten or more times. The chain couples TRBV20-1 to TRBJ1-1; 7 bases are shared with TRBD1. CDR3 length equals 15 residues. Germline CDR1 is DFQATT and CDR2 is SNEGSKA (reference sequence). The junction had 9 bases not matched to a gene; V was cut back by 0 bases and J by 5 bases. The CDR3 sequence: CSARDTSTGKTEAFF. The CDR3 DNA sequence: TGCAGTGCTAGAGATACGTCGACAGGGAAGACTGAAGCTTTCTTT.

This clonotype was seen ten or more times. J is TRBJ2-3 and V is TRBV5-5; D is ambiguous. Trimming cost V 2 bases and J 1 base, with 11 bases left between them. From germline, CDR1 is SGHKS and CDR2 YYEKEE (reference sequence). The CDR3 loop spans 15 amino acids. This chain's CDR3 is CASSLQPRGTDTQYF. In DNA, the CDR3 is TGTGCCAGCAGCTTACAACCAAGGGGCACAGATACGCAGTATTTT.

CDR3 DNA: TGTGCCAGCAGTCCGCGGGGGAACGGGGAGCTGTTTTTT. Translated, it gives CASSPRGNGELFF. The chain joins TRBV25-1 to TRBJ2-2; 7 bases map to TRBD2. With V trimmed by 5 bases and J by 7 bases, 4 bases remained unmatched. The V gene's germline CDR1 is MGHDK and CDR2 SYGVNS. The CDR3 is made up of 13 amino acids.

This sequence joins TRBV12-3 or TRBV12-4 and TRBJ2-3; a possible D gene is TRBD2 (5 bases). The CDR3 loop spans 16 amino acids. V lost 6 bases, J lost 1 base, and 17 bases lay in between. The CDR3 here is CASSPAVLVGTDTQYF. As DNA, the CDR3 is TGTGCCAGCAGCCCCGCTGTACTAGTGGGCACAGATACGCAGTATTTT.

This clonotype was recorded many times. The V call is TRBV5-1, the J call TRBJ2-5; D gene uncertain. The CDR3 loop spans 16 amino acids. The V end lost 2 bases, the J end lost 1 base, and 15 bases lay between the germline ends. Germline CDR1 and CDR2: SGHRS and YFSETQ. The CDR3 DNA is TGCGCCAGCAGCTTAACGTTTGCAGCCCTCCAAGAGACCCAGTACTTC. It encodes CASSLTFAALQETQYF.

This clonotype was picked up many times. The chain couples TRBV6-1 to TRBJ2-1; 11 positions match TRBD1. Germline CDR1 reads MNHNS; CDR2 reads SASEGT. The junction had 4 bases not matched to a gene; V was cut back by 5 bases and J by 1 base. CDR3 length: 16 residues. CDR3: CASSKGTGGSYNEQFF. In DNA, the CDR3 is TGTGCCAGCAGTAAAGGGACAGGGGGTTCCTACAATGAGCAGTTCTTC.

The sample holds a few counts of this clonotype. The junction differs from germline at one of its ends, possibly a read error. J is TRBJ2-3 and V is TRBV20-1; TRBD2 aligns across 11 bases. Germline V gives CDR1 DFQATT, CDR2 SNEGSKA (reference sequence). The CDR3 consists of 17 residues. Here the CDR3 DNA reads TGCTGTGCTAGGGGGTCCTGGGGGACTAGCGGAACAGATACGCAGTATTTT. It encodes CCARGSWGTSGTDTQYF.

This clonotype was detected ten times or more. The chain uses TRBV12-3 or TRBV12-4 and TRBJ1-1; D is uncertain. The CDR3 length is 16 residues. V was cut by 3 bases and J by 0 bases, with 14 bases left in between. The CDR3 DNA is TGTGCCAGCAGTTTCGGGCAGTACTCCATGAACACTGAAGCTTTCTTT. This sequence encodes CASSFGQYSMNTEAFF.

This clonotype has a count of ten or more. The chain recombines TRBV5-1 with TRBJ2-7; 15 positions match TRBD2. V was pared by 4 bases and J by 2 bases, with 7 bases of the junction left unmatched. The length of the CDR3 is 17 residues. CDR1 is SGHRS and CDR2 is YFSETQ in the germline V gene. This chain's CDR3 is CASSRTSGGALAYEQYF. The CDR3 DNA follows: TGCGCCAGCAGCCGGACTAGCGGGGGGGCCTTGGCCTACGAGCAGTACTTC. Complete variable domain (other parts from reference TRBV5-1 and TRBJ2-7): KAGVTQTPRYLIKTRGQQVTLSCSPISGHRSVSWYQQTPGQGLQFLFEYFSETQRNKGNFPGRFSGRQFSNSRSEMNVSTLELGDSALYLCASSRTSGGALAYEQYFGPGTRLTVT.

This clonotype was counted at least ten times. The J gene is TRBJ1-5, the V gene TRBV5-1, with D possibly TRBD1 on 6 matching bases. V lost 4 bases and J lost 4, with 12 bases in between. CDR3 length: 14 residues. Germline-derived CDR1 and CDR2 are SGHRS and YFSETQ. The CDR3 DNA is TGCGCCAGCAGCCCCTCGGGGGCGAATCAGCCCCAGCATTTT. It yields the protein CASSPSGANQPQHF.

In its sample, this clonotype was seen many times. The chain is built from TRBV3-1 and TRBJ2-2, with 7 bases aligning to TRBD2. V lost 6 bases, J lost 0 bases, and 7 bases stayed unmatched. The CDR3 is 16 residues long. Germline V CDR1 and CDR2: LGHDT, YNNKEL (reference sequence). CDR3 in amino acids: CASSPGAGANTGELFF. In DNA form, the CDR3 reads TGTGCCAGCAGTCCCGGGGCGGGGGCGAACACCGGGGAGCTGTTTTTT.

This clonotype was seen a handful of times. The chain employs TRBV4-2 and TRBJ1-5; TRBD1 might be the D (5 bases). The V gene's germline CDR1 is LGHNA and CDR2 YNFKEQ. Trimming removed 2 bases at V and 5 bases at J, with 10 bases between. The CDR3 length is 14 residues. The CDR3 region has the DNA TGTGCCAGCAGCCAAACAGGATGGGATCAGCCCCAGCATTTT. Its protein product is CASSQTGWDQPQHF.

This clonotype was detected ten times or more. The chain links TRBV5-1 to TRBJ2-1; TRBD2 might be the D (6 bases). This CDR3 contains 15 residues. The germline V gene encodes CDR1 SGHRS and CDR2 YFSETQ. V lost 3 bases, J lost 8 bases, and 18 bases lay in between. Here the CDR3 reads CASSSQPVGGDEQFF. The CDR3 nucleotides are TGCGCCAGCAGCTCTCAGCCCGTGGGAGGTGATGAGCAGTTCTTC.

This clonotype was seen more than once but under ten times. The V call is TRBV6-1, the J call TRBJ2-1; 8 bases align to TRBD2. The V and J ends lost 5 bases and 7 bases, in that order; junction bases with no gene match: 7. CDR1 and CDR2 (germline): MNHNS, SASEGT. The CDR3 has 14 amino acids. In DNA form, the CDR3 reads TGTGCCAGCAGTCCCGAGCGGGAGAGGAATGAGCAGTTCTTC. It codes for CASSPERERNEQFF.

This clonotype was seen repeatedly, ten times or more. The chain is built from TRBV20-1 and TRBJ1-5; D not resolved. Trimming stripped 2 bases from V and 10 bases from J, with 15 bases between. The germline V gene encodes CDR1 DFQATT and CDR2 SNEGSKA (reference sequence). This CDR3 is 13 amino acids long. CDR3 DNA sequence: TGCAGTGCTAGAAGGCAGAGCGTTGGACCCCAGCATTTT. Translating gives CSARRQSVGPQHF.

This clonotype has a count of ten or more. The chain uses TRBV5-1 and TRBJ1-1; 8 bases are a match to TRBD1. Germline V gives CDR1 SGHRS, CDR2 YFSETQ. J lost 5 bases, V lost 4 bases, and 4 bases had no gene match. The CDR3 spans 13 residues. CDR3 coding DNA: TGCGCCAGCAGCGCCACAGGGGGGACTGAAGCTTTCTTT. Its translation is CASSATGGTEAFF.

This clonotype appeared many times. The chain combines TRBV5-1 with TRBJ2-1, with 7 bases that match TRBD2. The CDR3 runs to 19 residues. After removal of 6 bases from V and 6 bases from J, the junction contained 24 bases not matched to a gene. Germline values: CDR1 SGHRS, CDR2 YFSETQ. The CDR3 coding sequence is TGCGCCAGCACCCCGGGGGAGGGCCTATTATTTTCTCGAGGCAATGAGCAGTTCTTC. The encoded protein is CASTPGEGLLFSRGNEQFF.

Points on this clonotype: A much larger clone differs by one base, so this may be a read error. This sequence joins TRBV20-1 and TRBJ2-1; D is possibly TRBD2 (6 bases). This CDR3 has 13 amino acids. The germline V gene encodes CDR1 DFQATT and CDR2 SNEGSKA (reference sequence). With 3 bases removed from V and 8 bases from J, the gap between germline ends came to 14 bases. CDR3 coding DNA: TGCAGTGCTAGGCGGGACTTATACGATGAGCAGTTCTTC. Encoded protein: CSARRDLYDEQFF.

This chain connects TRBV25-1 to TRBJ1-1; D is undetermined. Trimming removed 2 bases at V and 0 bases at J, with 1 base between. Germline-derived CDR1 and CDR2 are MGHDK and SYGVNS. The CDR3 runs to 12 residues. The CDR3 sequence is CASSEMNTEAFF. CDR3 in DNA: TGTGCCAGCAGTGAAATGAACACTGAAGCTTTCTTT.